These 25 T cell receptor beta chains originate from one sample sequenced in a study of T-cell reconstitution after alpha-beta-depleted transplantation in children (TCRdb year 2016). The label giving this sample's treatment or condition can be read as: allogeneic hematopoietic cell transplantation with graft depleted of TCRalphabeta T cells and CD19 B cells. Libraries were constructed by PCR. Sequencing was performed on an Illumina HiSeq 2500. TCR libraries were prepared with molecular barcoding, using unique molecular identifiers to normalize TCRbeta repertoire quantification. TCRdb took the public reads, trimmed them with fastp at Q25, ran MiXCR for clone calling and kept in-frame beta chains. Records with the same CDR3 protein are collapsed into one entry carrying the most frequent genes and DNA. The sample data list over 100,000 distinct CDR3 sequences, and 10% of these were observed just once. 30% to 35% of the sample comes from the top ten.

This specimen consisted of PBMCs, obtained before TCRalphabeta/CD19-depleted stem cell transplant. Receptors originate from a boy younger than 10 with acute lymphoblastic leukemia, due to receive a stem cell transplant.

The table lists this clonotype with a few counts. The gene calls are TRBV4-2 and TRBJ2-7, with 14 nucleotides matching TRBD2. The length of the CDR3 is 18 residues. The germline V gene encodes CDR1 LGHNA and CDR2 YNFKEQ. V lost 1 base and J lost 4; bases outside the gene matches: 9. Written as DNA, the CDR3 is TGTGCCAGCAGCCAAGCTCCTCCCGGGACTAGCGGGGGATACGAGCAGTACTTC. It is translated as CASSQAPPGTSGGYEQYF.

This clonotype has just a few counts. This chain connects TRBV27 to TRBJ1-1; D may be TRBD1 (6 bases). This CDR3 spans 16 amino acids. Germline values: CDR1 MNHEY, CDR2 SMNVEV (reference sequence). Trimming left V 8 bases short and J 4 bases short, with 23 bases between. This chain's CDR3 is CASFSGGSGRATEAFF. As DNA, the CDR3 is TGTGCCAGCTTCTCCGGGGGCTCGGGCCGGGCCACTGAAGCTTTCTTT.

This sequence joins TRBV5-1 and TRBJ2-1; 9 nucleotides align to TRBD2. This CDR3 has 15 amino acids. The ends lost 4 bases at V and 4 bases at J; junction bases unmatched: 6. In germline, CDR1 is SGHRS, CDR2 YFSETQ. CDR3 nucleotides: TGCGCCAGCAGCCCTAGCGGGAAAGCTTACAATGAGCAGTTCTTC. Amino acids: CASSPSGKAYNEQFF.

Notes on this clonotype: A junction boundary mismatches the germline segment, possibly from a read error. V is TRBV5-1 and J is TRBJ2-3; TRBD1 matches at 8 bases. Germline loops: CDR1 SGHRS, CDR2 YFSETQ. The CDR3 length is 14 residues. CDR3 region: CASSYWTGSDTQYF. The CDR3 DNA sequence: TGCGCCAGCAGCTACTGGACAGGGTCAGATACCCAGTATTTT.

The V and J genes are TRBV14 and TRBJ2-3; 8 positions match TRBD1. Trimming cost V 3 bases and J 3 bases; bases outside gene matches: 11. CDR1 and CDR2 from the germline V gene are SGHDN and FVKESK. The CDR3 has 17 residues. The CDR3 region has the DNA TGTGCCAGCAGCCAGGGTGGACAGGGCCCAAAAACAGATACGCAGTATTTT. Amino acid sequence: CASSQGGQGPKTDTQYF.

The CDR3 DNA sequence: TGCAGTGCCCACAGAAGCTCCTACGAGCAGTACTTC. This sequence encodes CSAHRSSYEQYF. This rearrangement joins TRBV20-1 to TRBJ2-7, with D unclear. CDR3 size: 12 residues. V shed 6 bases and J shed 0 bases, with 9 bases lying between them. In germline, CDR1 is DFQATT, CDR2 SNEGSKA (reference sequence).

The sample holds a few counts of this clonotype. The chain couples TRBV5-1 to TRBJ1-2; 7 bases are shared with TRBD1. CDR1 and CDR2 from the germline V gene are SGHRS and YFSETQ. The CDR3 has 14 residues. The J segment lost 2 bases and the V segment lost 7 bases, leaving 8 bases of the junction unmatched. DNA of the CDR3: TGCGCCAGCGGGCCCCCGGGACAGAACTATGGCTACACCTTC. Protein product: CASGPPGQNYGYTF.

This chain uses TRBV2 with TRBJ1-5; D unclear. With 2 bases removed from V and 4 bases from J, the gap between germline ends came to 9 bases. The CDR3 spans 14 residues. The germline gives CDR1 SNHLY, CDR2 FYNNEI. For the CDR3, the DNA is TGTGCCAGCAGTGAATACGGCGCGAATCAGCCCCAGCATTTT. Amino acid sequence: CASSEYGANQPQHF.

In its sample, this clonotype was seen many times. The J gene is TRBJ2-7, the V gene TRBV3-1, with TRBD2 matching over 12 bases. The trim removed 3 bases at V and 6 bases at J, leaving 9 bases unmatched. Germline V gene lookup returns CDR1 LGHDT and CDR2 YNNKEL (reference sequence). The CDR3 has 16 amino acids. CDR3 nucleotides: TGTGCCAGCAGCCACACAGGACTAGCGGGAACGGTCGAGCAGTACTTC. Amino acids: CASSHTGLAGTVEQYF.

In its sample, this clonotype was seen many times. The V call is TRBV7-9, the J call TRBJ1-2, with a possible D match to TRBD1 (6 bases). The germline V and J ends were trimmed by 5 bases and 7 bases, with 23 bases remaining between them. Germline V lookup: CDR1 SEHNR, CDR2 FQNEAQ (reference sequence). CDR3 length: 16 amino acids. This chain's CDR3 is CASSPRLTGPGAGYTF. CDR3 DNA sequence: TGTGCCAGCAGCCCTCGTTTGACAGGTCCTGGGGCTGGCTACACCTTC.

This clonotype came up a few times. V gene TRBV5-1 combines with J gene TRBJ2-1, with 10 nucleotides matching TRBD2. Germline V lookup: CDR1 SGHRS, CDR2 YFSETQ. The CDR3 has 14 amino acids. Germline trimming cut 3 bases from V and 7 bases from J; bases unmatched to any gene: 4. CDR3 DNA sequence: TGCGCCAGCAGCTCCTTGGGACTAGCGAATGAGCAGTTCTTC. The encoded protein is CASSSLGLANEQFF.

The sample holds many counts of this clonotype. This sequence joins TRBV12-3 or TRBV12-4 and TRBJ2-3; TRBD1 agrees at 9 bases. With V trimmed by 6 bases and J by 5 bases, 15 bases remained unmatched. The CDR3 totals 17 residues. The CDR3 DNA follows: TGTGCCAGCAGCCGCGGCGGGTGGGACAGGGCTAAAGATACGCAGTATTTT. Encoded protein: CASSRGGWDRAKDTQYF.

The J gene is TRBJ2-3, the V gene TRBV9, with 7 bases lining up with TRBD2. Germline V CDR1 and CDR2: SGDLS, YYNGEE. This CDR3 is built from 16 residues. The junction had 12 bases not matched to a gene; V was cut back by 4 bases and J by 4 bases. The CDR3 reads CASSFLTRLASDTQYF. The CDR3 DNA reads TGTGCCAGCAGCTTCCTAACCAGACTAGCATCAGATACGCAGTATTTT.

The CDR3 spells CASSPSIPGELFF. CDR3 coding DNA: TGTGCCAGCTCACCATCCATTCCCGGGGAGCTGTTTTTT. The V call is TRBV18, the J call TRBJ2-2; no reliable D call. V was trimmed by 2 bases and J by 6 bases, leaving 7 bases between them. The CDR3 covers 13 residues. The germline gives CDR1 KGHSH, CDR2 LQKENI.

This clonotype was counted a few times. V and J are TRBV6-2 or TRBV6-3 and TRBJ2-2, with D maybe TRBD2 (5 bases). Trimming shortened V by 7 bases and J by 7 bases, and 19 bases separated the two germline ends. Germline CDR1 reads MNHEY; CDR2 reads SVGEGT. The CDR3 covers 15 residues. CDR3 amino acids: CASTRRLPMSGELFF. DNA for the CDR3: TGTGCCAGCACCCGGAGACTACCTATGAGCGGGGAGCTGTTTTTT.

This clonotype was detected a few times. V usage is TRBV7-2 and J usage is TRBJ2-1; tentatively, D is TRBD2 (6 bases). Trimming removed 5 bases from V and 11 bases from J, with 13 bases in between. The CDR3 is made up of 12 amino acids. Germline V gene lookup returns CDR1 SGHTA and CDR2 FQGNSA. The CDR3 spells CASSQLAPKQFF. CDR3 nucleotides: TGTGCCAGCAGCCAGCTAGCGCCAAAGCAGTTCTTC.

Ten or more counts support this clonotype. V is TRBV18 and J is TRBJ2-1; D not certain. Trimming removed 6 bases from V and 4 bases from J, with 10 bases in between. CDR1 is KGHSH and CDR2 is LQKENI in the germline V gene. The length of the CDR3 is 13 residues. CDR3 sequence reads: CASSEREYNEQFF. The CDR3 nucleotides read TGTGCCAGCTCGGAAAGGGAATACAATGAGCAGTTCTTC.

This rearrangement joins TRBV20-1 to TRBJ2-1; 7 bases match TRBD2. The CDR3 contains 12 residues. The ends lost 8 bases at V and 7 bases at J; junction bases unmatched: 8. CDR1 is DFQATT, CDR2 SNEGSKA, per germline (reference sequence). This CDR3 is CSLAREMNEQFF. CDR3 nucleotide sequence: TGCAGTTTGGCGCGGGAGATGAATGAGCAGTTCTTC.

This clonotype was counted many times. This rearrangement joins TRBV2 to TRBJ1-5; D unclear. V shed 2 bases and J shed 1 base, with 12 bases lying between them. The CDR3 loop spans 16 amino acids. Looked up from germline, CDR1 is SNHLY and CDR2 is FYNNEI. The chain's CDR3 is CASSEIVRGSNQPQHF. The CDR3 DNA reads TGTGCCAGCAGTGAAATTGTACGGGGAAGCAATCAGCCCCAGCATTTT.

V and J are TRBV5-1 and TRBJ1-1, with D perhaps matching TRBD1 (5 bases). CDR3 length: 15 residues. The V gene's germline CDR1 is SGHRS and CDR2 YFSETQ. Trimming removed 0 bases at V and 0 bases at J, with 9 bases between. The CDR3 region has the DNA TGCGCCAGCAGCTTGGCCGGGGGGATGAACACTGAAGCTTTCTTT. Protein product: CASSLAGGMNTEAFF.

There are many counts of this clonotype. V and J are TRBV7-6 and TRBJ2-7; perhaps TRBD2 as D (6 bases). CDR3 length: 13 amino acids. Per the germline V gene, CDR1 is SGHVS and CDR2 is FNYEAQ. The V and J ends lost 5 bases and 3 bases respectively, with 11 bases between them. The DNA of the CDR3 is TGTGCCAGCAGCCGAGGGACTCGCTACGAGCAGTACTTC. Protein: CASSRGTRYEQYF.

V gene TRBV7-9 combines with J gene TRBJ2-1; 9 bases align to TRBD2. Germline CDR1 SEHNR, CDR2 FQNEAQ (reference sequence). J lost 9 bases, V lost 3 bases, and 9 bases had no gene match. This CDR3 has 15 residues. CDR3 amino acids: CASSFTGSGSGEQFF. CDR3 DNA sequence: TGTGCCAGCAGCTTCACAGGTAGCGGGAGCGGTGAGCAGTTCTTC. Using reference TRBV7-9 and TRBJ2-1 for the parts outside the CDR3, the full variable domain is DTGVSQNPRHKITKRGQNVTFRCDPISEHNRLYWYRQTLGQGPEFLTYFQNEAQLEKSRLLSDRFSAERPKGSFSTLEIQRTEQGDSAMYLCASSFTGSGSGEQFFGPGTRLTVL.

This clonotype has only a few counts. The CDR3 here is CASSSPLTRDYGYTF. The DNA for the CDR3 is TGTGCCAGCAGCTCCCCCTTGACGCGGGACTATGGCTACACCTTC. This sequence joins TRBV7-9 and TRBJ1-2; D unresolved. The germline V and J ends were trimmed by 4 bases and 3 bases, with 15 bases remaining between them. CDR1 SEHNR and CDR2 FQNEAQ come from the germline V gene (reference sequence). The CDR3 contains 15 residues.

This clonotype appeared a few times. The chain has TRBV20-1 and TRBJ2-1; tentative D call: TRBD2 (5 bases). The germline V and J ends were trimmed by 0 bases and 10 bases, with 10 bases remaining between them. Germline-derived CDR1 and CDR2 are DFQATT and SNEGSKA (reference sequence). The CDR3 is made up of 12 amino acids. The CDR3 reads CSARELAPEQFF. DNA of the CDR3: TGCAGTGCTAGAGAGCTAGCACCCGAGCAGTTCTTC.

The gene calls are TRBV18 and TRBJ2-2, with D possibly TRBD1 on 5 matching bases. The CDR3 is 15 amino acids. The V gene's germline CDR1 is KGHSH and CDR2 LQKENI. Trimming stripped 5 bases from V and 0 bases from J, with 10 bases between. The CDR3 sequence is CASSARGTNTGELFF. The DNA for the CDR3 is TGTGCCAGCTCAGCTAGGGGTACGAACACCGGGGAGCTGTTTTTT.